The source of this TCR beta chain is a study of blood T cell repertoires in COVID-19. For the study at large: The origin of the acute and convalescent COVID-19 samples was the United States, Italy and Spain. Sample material is recorded as cDNA or gDNA derived from T cells, B-cell-depleted T cells, or PBMCs.

Authors' methods: Researchers report that nucleated cell counts were estimated from reference gene primer amplification. Here immunoSEQ multiplex PCR was the method, and the copy in TCRdb shows in-frame clones only, minus some. V and J calls and clone size are those listed in that table; D and trimming were worked out from the DNA. This repertoire shows 200,000 to 250,000 clones, approximately 81% found once; its top ten account for 5% to 6.5%. This TCR was recovered from a woman in her fifties or sixties who had recovered from COVID-19. Sequenced: peripheral blood.

CDR3 sequence reads: CASSSDREKVGEAFF. The CDR3 coding sequence is TGTGCCAGCAGCTCGGACAGGGAAAAGGTGGGTGAAGCTTTCTTT. The chain employs TRBV7-2 and TRBJ1-1; 8 bases line up with TRBD1. V gave up 4 bases and J gave up 7 bases; unmatched junction bases: 11. Germline values: CDR1 SGHTA, CDR2 FQGNSA. This CDR3 spans 15 amino acids. Supplemented by reference TRBV7-2 and TRBJ1-1, the full variable domain reads GAGVSQSPSNKVTEKGKDVELRCDPISGHTALYWYRQSLGQGLEFLIYFQGNSAPDKSGLPSDRFSAERTGGSVSTLTIQRTQQEDSAVYLCASSSDREKVGEAFFGQGTRLTVV.